One sample yielded the 31 T cell receptor beta chains listed below, sequenced in a study of regulatory T cells in long-lasting Graves disease. Arm-PCR of CDR3 regions and iRepertoire HTBI primers were used to build TCR beta libraries. MiXCR, applied by TCRdb to the multiplex PCR reads, yields one record per CDR3 protein. The repertoire has about 310,000 distinct CDR3 sequences, 20% to 25% of them found once; the top ten carry around three fifths. The time point: persistent/refractory GD, antithyroid drugs over 5 years with positive TRAb. With RNA extracted from PBMCs as input, the TCR library was made. The sequencing used peripheral blood mononuclear cells (PBMCs), collected when the disease was refractory, from a patient treated with antithyroid drugs. The receptors derive from a female donor with Graves disease.

The rearrangement links TRBV28 to TRBJ2-5; 8 bases match TRBD1. The CDR3 runs 17 residues. Trimming cost V 5 bases and J 2 bases; bases outside gene matches: 13. CDR1 MDHEN and CDR2 SYDVKM come from the germline V gene. The CDR3 loop reads CASSTSPGTGFQETQYF. In nucleotides, the CDR3 is TGTGCCAGCAGTACCAGTCCCGGGACAGGATTTCAAGAGACCCAGTACTTC.

Worth noting for this clonotype: A much more abundant neighbour one base away suggests this may be a read error. The chain recombines TRBV28 with TRBJ2-7; D possibly corresponds to TRBD1 (5 bases). The CDR3 is 13 amino acids. Germline loops: CDR1 MDHEN, CDR2 SYDVKM. V lost 7 bases, J lost 3 bases, and 13 bases lay in between. CDR3 in DNA: TGTGCCAGCAAGTTGGACATCTTCTACGAGCAGTACTTC. Translation: CASKLDIFYEQYF.

This clonotype was counted many times. This rearrangement joins TRBV12-3 or TRBV12-4 to TRBJ2-7; the match to TRBD2 covers 10 bases. J gave up 0 bases and V 2 bases, and 4 bases lay outside the gene matches. This CDR3 is built from 16 residues. DNA for the CDR3: TGTGCCAGCAGTTTACTAGCGGGGGAGAGCTCCTACGAGCAGTACTTC. Its protein product is CASSLLAGESSYEQYF.

The rearrangement joins TRBV9 to TRBJ2-6; D may match TRBD1 or TRBD2 (5 bases each). V lost 1 base and J 0 bases, leaving 8 bases between the germline ends. Germline V lookup: CDR1 SGDLS, CDR2 YYNGEE. CDR3 length: 16 amino acids. CDR3 in amino acids: CASSVLGVSGANVLTF. The CDR3 DNA is TGTGCCAGCAGCGTATTGGGGGTCTCTGGGGCCAACGTCCTGACTTTC.

Ten or more counts support this clonotype. V usage is TRBV4-2 and J usage is TRBJ2-2; D is possibly TRBD2 (6 bases). With 3 bases removed from V and 7 bases from J, the gap between germline ends came to 12 bases. This CDR3 is 14 amino acids long. Germline V lookup: CDR1 LGHNA, CDR2 YNFKEQ. The CDR3 region is CASSQESSVGELFF. The CDR3 region has the DNA TGTGCCAGCAGCCAGGAATCTAGCGTCGGGGAGCTGTTTTTT.

There are many counts of this clonotype. The V gene is TRBV7-9, the J gene TRBJ2-5; the D is unclear. The length of the CDR3 is 15 residues. The ends were cut back, 5 bases at V and 0 bases at J, with 13 bases in the middle. CDR1 is SEHNR, CDR2 FQNEAQ, per germline (reference sequence). The CDR3 coding sequence is TGTGCCAGCAGCCCCATGTATCCGCACCAAGAGACCCAGTACTTC. Its protein is CASSPMYPHQETQYF.

This clonotype was seen more than once but under ten times. The chain employs TRBV5-1 and TRBJ2-7; TRBD1 is a possible D gene (6 bases). With 0 bases removed from V and 7 bases from J, the gap between germline ends came to 14 bases. The CDR3 spans 14 residues. In germline, CDR1 is SGHRS, CDR2 YFSETQ. The CDR3 DNA sequence: TGCGCCAGCAGCTTGGTAGCAGGGGCGATTGAGCAGTACTTC. Amino acid sequence: CASSLVAGAIEQYF.

There are many counts of this clonotype. The chain joins TRBV20-1 to TRBJ2-5; TRBD1 or TRBD2 may be the D gene (6 bases each). The CDR3 loop spans 15 amino acids. Germline-derived CDR1 and CDR2 are DFQATT and SNEGSKA (reference sequence). Deletions cut 4 bases from V and 4 bases from J, with 19 bases between. The CDR3 bases are TGCAGTGCTACCCCGGGACTCCAAGGGGGAGAGACCCAGTACTTC. As protein: CSATPGLQGGETQYF.

The chain recombines TRBV27 with TRBJ1-1, with 7 positions matching TRBD1. This CDR3 comprises 14 residues. The germline CDR1 and CDR2 sequences are MNHEY and SMNVEV (reference sequence). With V trimmed by 6 bases and J by 5 bases, 9 bases remained unmatched. CDR3 nucleotides: TGTGCCAGCAGATTACAGGGGACCGGGACTGAAGCTTTCTTT. It yields the protein CASRLQGTGTEAFF.

This clonotype was seen ten or more times. V usage is TRBV10-3 and J usage is TRBJ1-1; tentatively, D is TRBD1 (5 bases). V lost 7 bases and J 3 bases, leaving 15 bases between the germline ends. Germline-derived CDR1 and CDR2 are ENHRY and SYGVKD. The CDR3 consists of 14 residues. CDR3 nucleotides: TGTGCCATCAAGACCGACAGCGAAGACACTGAAGCTTTCTTT. It yields the protein CAIKTDSEDTEAFF.

This clonotype has at least ten counts. The chain is built from TRBV27 and TRBJ1-5, with 8 positions matching TRBD1. Germline CDR1 and CDR2: MNHEY and SMNVEV (reference sequence). V was pared by 6 bases and J by 3 bases, with 7 bases of the junction left unmatched. The CDR3 length is 15 residues. This CDR3 is CASRALDRVNQPQHF. The CDR3 region has the DNA TGTGCCAGCAGGGCATTGGACAGGGTCAATCAGCCCCAGCATTTT.

The rearrangement uses TRBV27 and TRBJ2-7; D unresolved. Trimming stripped 8 bases from V and 5 bases from J, with 13 bases between. The CDR3 contains 12 residues. Germline CDR1 MNHEY, CDR2 SMNVEV (reference sequence). CDR3 in amino acids: CASVGPGHEQYF. In nucleotides, the CDR3 is TGTGCCAGCGTGGGTCCCGGACACGAGCAGTACTTC.

This clonotype was counted a single time. The chain recombines TRBV4-1 with TRBJ1-5; 8 nucleotides align to TRBD1. Germline trimming cut 2 bases from V and 6 bases from J; bases unmatched to any gene: 6. CDR1 is MGHRA and CDR2 is YSYEKL in the germline V gene. This CDR3 is built from 15 residues. CDR3 DNA sequence: TGCGCCAGCAGCCAAAATCAGGGGGCGGGTCAGCCCCAGCATTTT. Its translation is CASSQNQGAGQPQHF.

This chain links TRBV6-1 with TRBJ1-4, with 9 positions matching TRBD1. The CDR3 extends over 12 amino acids. Germline CDR1 reads MNHNS; CDR2 reads SASEGT. The V segment lost 10 bases and the J segment 5 bases; nucleotides outside the gene matches: 2. The CDR3 protein is CATGQGNEKLFF. The CDR3 DNA follows: TGTGCCACGGGACAGGGAAATGAAAAACTGTTTTTT.

This clonotype was observed many times. The chain joins TRBV3-1 to TRBJ1-4, with a possible D match to TRBD1 (5 bases). V lost 6 bases and J 7 bases, leaving 15 bases between the germline ends. Germline V CDR1 and CDR2: LGHDT, YNNKEL (reference sequence). This CDR3 region has 14 residues. CDR3 sequence reads: CASSPDTFREKLFF. CDR3 DNA: TGTGCCAGCAGTCCGGACACCTTTCGTGAAAAACTGTTTTTT.

J is TRBJ2-2 and V is TRBV4-1; TRBD1 might be the D (5 bases). This CDR3 contains 16 residues. Between the trimmed V and J ends, which lost 1 base and 5 bases, there was a span of 14 bases. Germline V lookup: CDR1 MGHRA, CDR2 YSYEKL. The CDR3 loop reads CASSQVLYRNTGELFF. CDR3 sequence (DNA): TGCGCCAGCAGCCAAGTTTTATACAGGAATACCGGGGAGCTGTTTTTT.

The V gene is TRBV11-2, the J gene TRBJ2-5; 7 positions agree with TRBD2. Germline CDR1 SGHAT, CDR2 FQNNGV. The CDR3 contains 17 residues. Losses at the gene ends were 5 bases for V and 1 base for J; bases not matched to a gene: 13. In DNA, the CDR3 is TGTGCCAGCAGCCGGCAGGGCCTAGCGGTACTCCAAGAGACCCAGTACTTC. Protein sequence: CASSRQGLAVLQETQYF.

This chain joins TRBV20-1 and TRBJ1-5; D gene ambiguous. The CDR3 consists of 13 residues. Trimming removed 5 bases from V and 4 bases from J, with 12 bases in between. Germline V gene lookup returns CDR1 DFQATT and CDR2 SNEGSKA (reference sequence). The CDR3 protein is CSALGGGNQPQHF. The DNA of the CDR3 is TGCAGTGCTCTTGGAGGCGGGAATCAGCCCCAGCATTTT.

The rearrangement joins TRBV29-1 to TRBJ2-3; D gene uncertain. Trimming pared 1 base from V and 6 bases from J, leaving 8 bases between. The CDR3 contains 12 residues. CDR1 is SQVTM and CDR2 is ANQGSEA in the germline V gene. The CDR3 region is CSVEGVVDTQYF. The CDR3 coding sequence is TGCAGCGTTGAAGGGGTAGTGGATACGCAGTATTTT.

This clonotype was counted many times. The chain joins TRBV7-9 to TRBJ2-7; maybe TRBD1 (6 bases). V lost 6 bases, J lost 2 bases, and 17 bases lay in between. The CDR3 contains 15 residues. Per the germline V gene, CDR1 is SEHNR and CDR2 is FQNEAQ (reference sequence). The DNA of the CDR3 is TGTGCCAGCAGTTTGGCCTACAGGGCCCCCTACGAGCAGTACTTC. Its translation is CASSLAYRAPYEQYF.

This clonotype was detected many times. The chain joins TRBV30 to TRBJ2-5; perhaps TRBD1 as D (6 bases). CDR1 is GTSNPN, CDR2 SVGIG, per germline (reference sequence). The V end was cut by 3 bases, the J end by 0 bases, with 8 bases between. The CDR3 totals 13 residues. The CDR3 protein is CAWSGQHQETQYF. CDR3 nucleotide sequence: TGTGCCTGGAGCGGACAGCACCAAGAGACCCAGTACTTC. Supplemented by reference TRBV30 and TRBJ2-5, the full variable domain reads SQTIHQWPATLVQPVGSPLSLECTVEGTSNPNLYWYRQAAGRGLQLLFYSVGIGQISSEVPQNLSASRPQDRQFILSSKKLLLSDSGFYLCAWSGQHQETQYFGPGTRLLVL.

In this sample, this clonotype turned up once. The chain joins TRBV4-1 to TRBJ2-1; the D is unclear. V lost 1 base and J 3 bases, leaving 10 bases between the germline ends. The CDR3 totals 15 residues. Germline V gives CDR1 MGHRA, CDR2 YSYEKL. In nucleotides, the CDR3 is TGCGCCAGCAGCCAAGTTGGTCGAAACTACAATGAGCAGTTCTTC. This translates into CASSQVGRNYNEQFF.

In its sample, this clonotype was seen a few times. The V and J genes are TRBV6-1 and TRBJ2-7, with D possibly being TRBD2 (5 bases). Germline assignment: CDR1 MNHNS and CDR2 SASEGT. The CDR3 spans 13 residues. V shed 6 bases and J shed 4 bases, with 13 bases lying between them. CDR3 in amino acids: CASRRGFTYEQYF. CDR3 nucleotides: TGTGCCAGCAGGAGAGGGTTTACTTACGAGCAGTACTTC.

The genes are TRBV6-2 or TRBV6-3 and TRBJ2-7, with 11 bases matching TRBD1. The CDR3 loop spans 17 amino acids. Trimming removed 5 bases from V and 3 bases from J; junction bases left unmatched: 12. Per the germline V gene, CDR1 is MNHEY and CDR2 is SVGEGT. In DNA form, the CDR3 reads TGTGCCAGCAGTGAAGCTTTTCCGGGACAGGGGGGCTACGAGCAGTACTTC. This gives the protein CASSEAFPGQGGYEQYF.

The gene calls are TRBV5-4 and TRBJ1-1, with D possibly being TRBD1 (6 bases). V was shortened by 0 bases and J by 3 bases, with 9 bases between the two germline ends. Germline CDR1 SGHNT, CDR2 YYREEE (reference sequence). This CDR3 has 14 amino acids. CDR3 coding DNA: TGTGCCAGCAGCTTGGATGGGGGCGACACTGAAGCTTTCTTT. Translation gives CASSLDGGDTEAFF.

This clonotype came up a few times. The chain uses TRBV7-9 and TRBJ2-7; tentatively, D is TRBD1 or TRBD2 (5 bases each). V lost 3 bases, J lost 1 base, and 13 bases lay in between. Germline V gene lookup returns CDR1 SEHNR and CDR2 FQNEAQ (reference sequence). The CDR3 is made up of 15 amino acids. CDR3 nucleotides: TGTGCCAGCAGCTTGGGATTCGGGGCGTCCTACGAGCAGTACTTC. Protein product: CASSLGFGASYEQYF.

This clonotype has a count of ten or more. CDR3 sequence: CASSSMGGEQYF. CDR3 nucleotide sequence: TGTGCCAGCAGTTCGATGGGGGGCGAGCAGTACTTC. The chain couples TRBV6-5 to TRBJ2-7; D is possibly TRBD2 (6 bases). This CDR3 has 12 amino acids. Looked up from germline, CDR1 is MNHEY and CDR2 is SVGAGI. Trimming removed 4 bases from V and 6 bases from J, with 10 bases in between.

In its sample, this clonotype was seen a few times. V gene TRBV28 combines with J gene TRBJ2-1, with D perhaps matching TRBD2 (6 bases). V was cut by 5 bases and J by 11 bases, with 19 bases left in between. The CDR3 is 14 amino acids. Germline CDR1 reads MDHEN; CDR2 reads SYDVKM. The CDR3 DNA reads TGTGCCAGCAGTGCCGGGCGGGATTCATATAAGCAGTTCTTC. Residues: CASSAGRDSYKQFF.

This clonotype was recorded many times. This chain joins TRBV12-3 or TRBV12-4 and TRBJ1-5; D ambiguous. V shed 6 bases and J shed 7 bases, with 13 bases lying between them. This CDR3 has 13 amino acids. Written as DNA, the CDR3 is TGTGCCAGCAGCCCTCAAACGAGCCAGCCCCAGCATTTT. Residues: CASSPQTSQPQHF.

This clonotype showed up many times. The chain employs TRBV28 and TRBJ2-7; D unresolved. This CDR3 region has 12 residues. Germline-derived CDR1 and CDR2 are MDHEN and SYDVKM. V was cut by 5 bases and J by 5 bases, with 10 bases left in between. This chain's CDR3 is CASSRTTDEQYF. The CDR3 DNA reads TGTGCCAGCAGTCGCACTACGGACGAGCAGTACTTC.

This clonotype was observed a few times. The chain couples TRBV5-6 to TRBJ1-4; 10 bases line up with TRBD1. CDR3 length: 15 amino acids. V lost 2 bases and J lost 6; bases outside the gene matches: 4. The germline V gene encodes CDR1 SGHDT and CDR2 YYEEEE. The chain's CDR3 is CASSFRQGAYEKLFF. The DNA for the CDR3 is TGTGCCAGCAGCTTTCGACAGGGGGCTTATGAAAAACTGTTTTTT.